This T cell receptor beta chain was found in a study of T cells after yellow fever vaccination. Turning to the study itself: Some fractions had low cell numbers, and these were prepared with SMART-Seq v4 Ultra Low Input.

Ten or more counts support this clonotype. Its antigen is currently unknown. The study's findings and limits: Post-booster repertoires contained most primary-vaccination clones again (96% CD4, around 89% CD8).

TCRdb reanalysed the 5' RACE reads using MiXCR and keeps one entry per CDR3 protein. The sample records around 320,000 distinct CDR3 sequences, around 9.3% being singletons. Germline V gene lookup returns CDR1 SQVTM and CDR2 ANQGSEA. V was clipped by 7 bases and J by 0 bases, with 12 bases between them. The CDR3 sequence is 13 residues long. The J gene is TRBJ1-1, the V gene TRBV29-1; D remains unclear. This TCR was sampled from a man between 18 and 35 years old who received the YFV17D yellow fever vaccine. This specimen consisted of CD4+ T cells sorted from PBMCs, obtained 5 days after the yellow fever booster vaccination. DNA of the CDR3: TGCAGCGGGTCGCCTCTTATGAACACTGAAGCTTTCTTT. It codes for CSGSPLMNTEAFF.